This T cell receptor (beta chain) is drawn from a study of PD-1 blockade in classical Hodgkin lymphoma (dated by TCRdb to 2020 to 2021). Context from the whole study: Nivolumab dosing was 3 mg/kg intravenously every 2 weeks, continuing until either disease progression or unacceptable toxicity. The study used TCR beta sequencing and CyTOF to define a peripheral blood immune signature of response to PD-1 blockade in classical Hodgkin lymphoma.

General conclusions and limits of the study: Among trial patients, those achieving complete response had baseline diversity similar to that of newly diagnosed patients, while diversity was significantly lower in partial responders and progressors. Only a single clinical trial cohort was studied, and what caused the repertoire differences, possibly disease activity or prior therapy, remained undefined. Baseline TCR diversity was reported as lower in newly diagnosed patients than in healthy donors, and lower still in relapsed/refractory patients. Lower diversity was seen in patients whose nivolumab began less than 1 year after ASCT, and these patients were left out of later analyses so that immune reconstitution would not confound the results. CD4+ but not CD8+ TCR diversity rose significantly by C4D1 (p=0.0027 vs p=0.16), most apparent in complete responders (p=0.02).

What this sample's time point label stands for: cycle 2 day 1 (C2D1) of nivolumab. Every trial patient had relapsed after autologous stem cell transplantation, and cohorts A, B and C differed in prior brentuximab vedotin exposure. The trial cohort included 55 to 65 patients with relapsed/refractory classical Hodgkin lymphoma, and each patient had a best overall response of complete response, partial response or progressive disease. In the multi-cohort phase II CheckMate 205 trial, trial patients received single-agent nivolumab. Best overall response was determined by an independent review committee according to the 2007 International Working Group response criteria. PBMCs from the trial were collected at three points: immediately before nivolumab initiation (C1D1), and during therapy at cycle 2 day 1 and cycle 4 day 1. Peripheral blood was collected in 8 mL Vacutainer Cell Preparation Tubes, from which PBMCs were isolated by centrifugation and then cryopreserved.

The Qiagen DNeasy kit was used to extract genomic DNA from unsorted PBMCs and from the negatively selected CD4+ and CD8+ fractions. TCR beta CDR3 regions were amplified by immunoSEQ multiplex PCR using primers annealing to V and J segments. A synthetic immune receptor repertoire was used to minimize amplification bias, and any remaining bias was removed computationally after sequencing. On the authors' methods: Repertoire diversity was quantified as the Shannon entropy index using custom Python scripts. Unsorted, CD4+ and CD8+ repertoires were analyzed separately, except for combined analyses in which CD4+ and CD8+ sequences were merged in silico. Clonal expansion was defined as at least a 2-fold frequency increase after treatment relative to C1D1, with a pseudocount of 0.5 for undetected baseline clones. Clones with 0 or 1 copy at C1D1 were classified as singleton clones, and clones with 2 or more copies were classified as non-singleton clones. By matching protein sequences in sorted samples from the same patient, clones expanded in unsorted samples were annotated as CD4+, CD8+ or unknown. Diversity changes from C1D1 to C4D1 were tested in paired samples using Wilcoxon tests. In TCRdb, the immuneACCESS table is reduced to in-frame sequences with V and J assigned. These tables do not hold every clone; where another copy was compared, an unresolved V gene accounts for under half, and the others remain unexplained. The V and J calls and the clone size are those of that table, but D and trimming were determined from the DNA. The sample table shows about 94,000 clones, and 89% are seen once. Approximately 11% of the sample rests with the top ten.

Taken from cysteine to phenylalanine, the CDR3 has 13 residues. The kept DNA is CDR3 alone, 39 bases in frame from the first base. CDR1 and CDR2, per the germline V gene, are SNHLY and FYNNEI. At the junction V is shortened by 10 bases and J by 8 bases, with 20 bases in between. To note about this clone: Its antigen remains undetermined. Base qualities were left out, and no much larger clone turns up one base away.

The sequencing used peripheral blood mononuclear cells (PBMCs), collected before the second cycle of nivolumab. The sequence derives from a human donor with classical Hodgkin lymphoma. The V gene is TRBV2 and the J gene is TRBJ1-1, and perhaps TRBD1 as D gene, on 6 matching bases. CDR3 sequence: CATRLRDNEEAFF. The bases are TGTGCCACCCGACTCCGGGACAATGAGGAAGCTTTCTTT. Reference TRBV2 and TRBJ1-1 genes cover what lies past the CDR3, so the full variable domain is EPEVTQTPSHQVTQMGQEVILRCVPISNHLYFYWYRQILGQKVEFLVSFYNNEISEKSEIFDDQFSVERPDGSNFTLKIRSTKLEDSAMYFCATRLRDNEEAFFGQGTRLTVV.